This T cell receptor beta chain was obtained from a study of cytomegalovirus exposure and HLA in healthy donors. The PCR employed 60 Vbeta primers together with 13 Jbeta primers. Method: immunoSEQ multiplex PCR; TCRdb's copy keeps in-frame clones and lacks some. In the table there are around 180,000 clones, approximately 84% of which are singletons. V dropped 0 bases and J dropped 9; count of bases not matched to a gene: 7. Germline loops: CDR1 MNHNY, CDR2 SVGAGI (reference sequence). This CDR3 has 15 residues. The chain employs TRBV6-6 and TRBJ2-2, with 7 bases that match TRBD1. The source material was PBMCs. The clonotype originates from a girl between 5 and 17 years old in good health and CMV-seropositive. This CDR3 is CASSYSQQGSRELFF. As DNA, the CDR3 is TGTGCCAGCAGTTACTCCCAACAGGGGAGTCGGGAGCTGTTTTTT.